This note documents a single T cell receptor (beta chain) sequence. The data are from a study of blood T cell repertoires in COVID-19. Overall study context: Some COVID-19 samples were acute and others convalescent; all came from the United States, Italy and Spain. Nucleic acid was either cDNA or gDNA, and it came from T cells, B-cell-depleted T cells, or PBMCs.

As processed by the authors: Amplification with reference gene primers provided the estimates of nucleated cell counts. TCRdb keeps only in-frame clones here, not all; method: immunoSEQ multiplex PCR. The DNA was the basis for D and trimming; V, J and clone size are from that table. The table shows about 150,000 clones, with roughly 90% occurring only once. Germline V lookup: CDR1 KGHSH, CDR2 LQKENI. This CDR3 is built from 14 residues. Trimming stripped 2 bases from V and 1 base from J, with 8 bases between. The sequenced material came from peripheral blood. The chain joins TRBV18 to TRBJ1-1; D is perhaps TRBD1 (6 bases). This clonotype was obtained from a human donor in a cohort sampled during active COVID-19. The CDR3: CASSPLGQNTEAFF. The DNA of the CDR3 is TGTGCCAGCTCACCATTGGGACAGAACACTGAAGCTTTCTTT.